The clone carrying this T cell receptor beta chain was seen repeatedly, ten times or more. This CDR3 spans 16 amino acids. Germline loops: CDR1 SGHVS, CDR2 FQNEAQ. Trimming took 5 bases from V and 1 from J, leaving 17 bases between them. Attachment of unique molecular identifiers to individual cDNA molecules was performed. TCRdb re-called the 5' RACE reads through MiXCR, storing one row per CDR3 protein. The table lists 54,000 or so distinct CDR3 sequences, 5.6% of them singletons. These data come from a study of early T cells in non-severe SARS-CoV-2 infection. This sequence joins TRBV7-8 and TRBJ1-1; D is perhaps TRBD1 (5 bases). The material sequenced was whole blood. The clonotype comes from an adult who was a healthcare worker with PCR-confirmed SARS-CoV-2 infection or an uninfected control (not recorded which). The CDR3 here is CASSRPFGRGNTEAFF. The DNA of the CDR3 is TGTGCCAGCAGCCGGCCATTTGGGAGGGGGAACACTGAAGCTTTCTTT.